The clone carrying this T cell receptor beta chain appeared a few times. As yet, its antigen is unknown. This entry is derived from a study of T-cell reconstitution after alpha-beta-depleted transplantation in children. Study-wide findings and caveats: Reportedly, only several hundred clones from non-depleted graft cells drove alpha-beta T-cell counts at about two months. Newly generated T cells supplied most T-cell counts and diversity one year post-transplant.

Preparation of the TCRbeta library used unique molecular identifiers. TCRdb passed the PCR reads through MiXCR, listing each CDR3 protein once. Of around 440,000 distinct CDR3 sequences detected, about 10% appear once; the ten largest clones hold 2% to 2.5%. CDR3 size: 15 residues. Unmatched junction bases numbered 11, after V lost 3 bases and J lost 3 bases. The germline V gene encodes CDR1 DFQATT and CDR2 SNEGSKA (reference sequence). Sequences were derived from PBMCs, sampled before TCRalphabeta/CD19-depleted stem cell transplant. This sequence was found in a child aged 2-15 years with inherited bone marrow failure, due to receive a stem cell transplant. The chain carries TRBV20-1 and TRBJ2-7; TRBD1 matches at 7 bases. This chain's CDR3 is CSASPPTGDYYEQYF. The CDR3 DNA is TGCAGTGCTAGCCCCCCTACAGGGGATTACTACGAGCAGTACTTC.